Listed here are 7 T cell receptor beta chains from one sample, sequenced in a study of cytomegalovirus exposure and HLA in healthy donors. This PCR relied on a set of 60 Vbeta primers and 13 Jbeta primers. TCRdb's table, derived via immunoSEQ multiplex PCR, lists solely in-frame clones and lacks some. Of more than 200,000 clones listed, 85% to 90% are singletons. Sequencing was performed on PBMCs. All receptors come from a human donor in good health.

This clone was counted a single time. This chain connects TRBV7-3 to TRBJ1-4; 7 bases align to TRBD1. The CDR3 runs to 14 residues. The germline V gene encodes CDR1 SGHTA and CDR2 FQGTGA. Germline trimming cut 5 bases from V and 5 bases from J; bases unmatched to any gene: 5. The CDR3 reads CASSNDRANEKLFF. In nucleotides, the CDR3 is TGTGCCAGCAGCAATGACAGGGCCAATGAAAAACTGTTTTTT.

The genes are TRBV19 and TRBJ2-1; 14 bases map to TRBD2. CDR1 LNHDA and CDR2 SQIVND come from the germline V gene (reference sequence). This CDR3 spans 17 amino acids. The V and J ends lost 6 bases and 4 bases, in that order; junction bases with no gene match: 8. This chain's CDR3 is CASRTGTSGSIYNEQFF. In nucleotides, the CDR3 is TGTGCCAGTAGAACCGGGACTAGCGGGAGCATATACAATGAGCAGTTCTTC.

The V and J genes are TRBV5-1 and TRBJ2-5; TRBD2 matches 10 bases. The V gene's germline CDR1 is SGHRS and CDR2 YFSETQ. J was trimmed by 1 base and V by 2 bases; bases with no gene match: 8. The CDR3 has 17 amino acids. The CDR3 sequence is CASSLGTSAGGQETQYF. The CDR3, as DNA: TGCGCCAGCAGCTTAGGGACTAGCGCGGGGGGCCAAGAGACCCAGTACTTC.

The V call is TRBV14, the J call TRBJ1-1; 9 bases map to TRBD1. This CDR3 has 14 residues. The V gene's germline CDR1 is SGHDN and CDR2 FVKESK. V lost 2 bases and J lost 5; bases outside the gene matches: 3. CDR3 sequence: CASSQRQGGTEAFF. CDR3 DNA sequence: TGTGCCAGCAGCCAAAGACAGGGGGGAACTGAAGCTTTCTTT.

This chain links TRBV2 with TRBJ1-5, with D unresolved. With 3 bases removed from V and 0 bases from J, the gap between germline ends came to 12 bases. Germline V gives CDR1 SNHLY, CDR2 FYNNEI. CDR3 length: 16 amino acids. The chain's CDR3 is CASSDPRGHSNQPQHF. The CDR3 DNA reads as TGTGCCAGCAGTGACCCCCGAGGGCATAGCAATCAGCCCCAGCATTTT.

The chain combines TRBV7-2 with TRBJ2-5; TRBD2 matches 13 bases. V gave up 6 bases and J gave up 4 bases; unmatched junction bases: 5. Germline V gene sequence: CDR1 SGHTA, CDR2 FQGNSA. This CDR3 contains 15 residues. The CDR3 DNA reads as TGTGCCAGCAGGAGACTAGCGGGAGGACCAGAGACCCAGTACTTC. It specifies CASRRLAGGPETQYF.

The gene calls are TRBV27 and TRBJ1-5; D is ambiguous. This CDR3 has 13 amino acids. Looked up from germline, CDR1 is MNHEY and CDR2 is SMNVEV (reference sequence). V was shortened by 6 bases and J by 4 bases, with 10 bases between the two germline ends. The CDR3 DNA reads TGTGCCAGCAGGGGCATATCAAATCAGCCCCAGCATTTT. It encodes CASRGISNQPQHF.